These 14 T cell receptor beta chains share one sample of origin, sequenced in a study of control samples from healthy donors and cancer patients. TCRdb keeps only in-frame clones here, not all; method: immunoSEQ multiplex PCR. The table shows roughly 120,000 clones, with approximately 95% occurring only once. Sample: blood. The receptors were gathered from a man aged 25 to 45 in good health.

The V and J genes are TRBV7-2 and TRBJ2-7, with TRBD1 matching over 10 bases. The CDR3 is made up of 15 amino acids. J gave up 0 bases and V 5 bases, and 4 bases lay outside the gene matches. Per the germline V gene, CDR1 is SGHTA and CDR2 is FQGNSA. This chain's CDR3 is CASSPGTGASYEQYF. CDR3 nucleotides: TGTGCCAGCAGCCCCGGGACAGGGGCCTCCTACGAGCAGTACTTC.

The rearrangement uses TRBV30 and TRBJ2-1; TRBD1 aligns across 7 bases. This CDR3 has 14 residues. V gave up 3 bases and J gave up 7 bases; unmatched junction bases: 9. In germline, CDR1 is GTSNPN, CDR2 SVGIG (reference sequence). CDR3 sequence: CAWRGESTGNEQFF. The CDR3 coding sequence is TGTGCCTGGAGGGGCGAGTCGACAGGGAATGAGCAGTTCTTC.

The chain is built from TRBV6-5 and TRBJ2-7; D gene ambiguous. In germline, CDR1 is MNHEY, CDR2 SVGAGI. Trimming removed 4 bases at V and 10 bases at J, with 14 bases between. The CDR3 is 12 amino acids. CDR3 sequence: CASSSTHHSQYF. CDR3 DNA sequence: TGTGCCAGCAGTTCCACACACCATAGTCAGTACTTC.

The rearrangement joins TRBV10-1 to TRBJ2-1; 9 nucleotides align to TRBD2. Per germline, CDR1 WNHNN and CDR2 SYGVQD (reference sequence). The CDR3 runs to 15 residues. Losses at the gene ends were 3 bases for V and 8 bases for J; bases not matched to a gene: 8. The CDR3 sequence: CASSEKRGDPDEQFF. The CDR3 DNA reads TGCGCCAGCAGTGAAAAGCGGGGGGACCCGGATGAGCAGTTCTTC.

V gene TRBV7-6 combines with J gene TRBJ2-7; D is perhaps TRBD1 (6 bases). V dropped 4 bases and J dropped 2 bases, with 12 bases sitting between them. Germline assignment: CDR1 SGHVS and CDR2 FNYEAQ. There are 14 residues in the CDR3. Here the CDR3 DNA reads TGTGCCAGCAGCTCAGGGGCAGGAACCTACGAGCAGTACTTC. Translation: CASSSGAGTYEQYF.

This chain joins TRBV5-4 and TRBJ2-3, with TRBD1 identical over 9 bases. The germline CDR1 and CDR2 sequences are SGHNT and YYREEE (reference sequence). V shed 5 bases and J 4 bases; nucleotides not matched to a gene: 8. The CDR3 extends over 15 amino acids. CDR3 region: CASSYRGLASDTQYF. DNA of the CDR3: TGTGCCAGCAGTTACAGGGGGCTAGCGTCAGATACGCAGTATTTT.

As regards this clone: The junction departs from germline at one end; a sequencing error may be responsible. This chain connects TRBV24-1 to TRBJ2-2; a possible D gene is TRBD1 (5 bases). The CDR3 is 13 amino acids. Germline CDR1 reads KGHDR; CDR2 reads SFDVKD. The CDR3 nucleotides read TGTGCCGCCAGTGATAAAGGGGCCGGGGAGCTGTTTTTT. Translation: CAASDKGAGELFF.

This chain uses TRBV30 with TRBJ2-3; D is tentatively TRBD1 or TRBD2 (6 bases each). The germline V gene has CDR1 GTSNPN and CDR2 SVGIG (reference sequence). CDR3 length: 15 amino acids. With 0 bases removed from V and 0 bases from J, the gap between germline ends came to 10 bases. CDR3 DNA sequence: TGTGCCTGGAGTGTAGGGGGGATCAGCACAGATACGCAGTATTTT. The encoded protein is CAWSVGGISTDTQYF.

The chain carries TRBV14 and TRBJ2-7; D uncertain. The CDR3 is made up of 16 amino acids. CDR1 and CDR2 from the germline V gene are SGHDN and FVKESK. Trimming removed 5 bases from V and 2 bases from J, with 19 bases in between. The CDR3 DNA follows: TGTGCCAGCAGCTTCCGTCCGGACGTAACGGCCTACGAGCAGTACTTC. Its protein product is CASSFRPDVTAYEQYF.

The V and J genes are TRBV4-1 and TRBJ1-2, with 8 bases identical to TRBD1. The germline V gene encodes CDR1 MGHRA and CDR2 YSYEKL. The CDR3 is made up of 16 amino acids. The trim removed 1 base at V and 8 bases at J, leaving 12 bases unmatched. The CDR3 nucleotides read TGCGCCAGCAGCCAAGCGCAGGGGGCGCGGGTTAAAGGCTACACCTTC. Translated, it gives CASSQAQGARVKGYTF.

This chain joins TRBV4-3 and TRBJ1-1, with D tentatively TRBD1 (5 bases). The germline V and J ends were trimmed by 0 bases and 5 bases, with 16 bases remaining between them. This CDR3 region has 16 residues. The germline V gene encodes CDR1 LGHNA and CDR2 YSLEER. The CDR3 sequence: CASSQDWGILGTEAFF. The CDR3 region has the DNA TGCGCCAGCAGCCAAGATTGGGGGATCTTGGGGACTGAAGCTTTCTTT.

The J gene is TRBJ1-2, the V gene TRBV9, with 9 bases aligning to TRBD1. The CDR3 contains 16 residues. CDR1 is SGDLS, CDR2 YYNGEE, per germline. With V trimmed by 0 bases and J by 4 bases, 7 bases remained unmatched. CDR3: CASSVGPTGGGYGYTF. CDR3 nucleotides: TGTGCCAGCAGCGTAGGTCCGACAGGGGGTGGCTATGGCTACACCTTC.

The rearrangement links TRBV24-1 to TRBJ2-1; 7 bases are a match to TRBD1. Germline CDR1 is KGHDR and CDR2 is SFDVKD. This CDR3 contains 17 residues. Losses at the gene ends were 3 bases for V and 7 bases for J; bases not matched to a gene: 14. The CDR3 is CATSDRSLRGNRNEQFF. The CDR3 DNA is TGTGCCACCAGTGATAGATCCCTCAGGGGGAATAGGAATGAGCAGTTCTTC.

V is TRBV7-8 and J is TRBJ2-5; D is perhaps TRBD2 (5 bases). Trimming pared 11 bases from V and 5 bases from J, leaving 24 bases between. The CDR3 totals 15 residues. Germline CDR1 is SGHVS and CDR2 is FQNEAQ. The CDR3 DNA is TGTGCCCTAGCACCAAGCGCTCGGACGGGCGAGACCCAGTACTTC. It is translated as CALAPSARTGETQYF.